This T cell receptor beta chain is drawn from a study of cytomegalovirus exposure and HLA in healthy donors. The study's findings and limits: Cytomegalovirus-associated status was assigned to 164 TCR beta chains.

Details on this clone: What it recognizes is unknown.

The method was immunoSEQ multiplex PCR; TCRdb's version includes in-frame clones alone and lacks a portion of them. The sample contains roughly 180,000 clones, approximately 86% of which appear only once. Sequencing was carried out using PBMCs. The TCR originated in a man aged 25-45 years in good health and CMV-seropositive.

In DNA form, the CDR3 reads TGTGCCAGCATGGTGAGACAGGGGCTCGAGCAGTACTTC. It is translated as CASMVRQGLEQYF. The chain recombines TRBV28 with TRBJ2-7, with 8 bases matching TRBD1. CDR1 is MDHEN, CDR2 SYDVKM, per germline. This CDR3 spans 13 amino acids. V was clipped by 7 bases and J by 6 bases; unmatched bases: 8.